The T cell receptor (beta chain) under discussion was sequenced for a study of cytomegalovirus exposure and HLA in healthy donors. Study results and caveats: A list of approximately 160 TCR beta chains associated with cytomegalovirus was given. High specificity and sensitivity for cytomegalovirus status were reported for the classifier.

The donors were part of the validation cohort, which consisted of about 120 subjects and was separate from the first cohort of about 720 subjects. To note about this clone: Its antigen is still unknown.

Trimming at V came to 5 bases and at J to 7 bases, leaving 6 bases not matched to a gene. The V gene's germline CDR1 is SGHTA and CDR2 FQGTGA. The CDR3 extends over 15 amino acids. Here immunoSEQ multiplex PCR was the method, and the copy in TCRdb shows in-frame clones only, minus some. The data show hundreds of thousands of clones, approximately 88% seen once. This chain uses TRBV7-3 with TRBJ2-1, with 12 nucleotides matching TRBD2. The sample consisted of PBMCs. This sequence was found in a woman under 30 in good health and CMV-seronegative. In DNA, the CDR3 is TGTGCCAGCAGCCTCACTAGCGGGAGGAGGAATGAGCAGTTCTTC. This codes for CASSLTSGRRNEQFF. The whole variable domain, remainder taken from reference TRBV7-3 and TRBJ2-1, is GAGVSQTPSNKVTEKGKYVELRCDPISGHTALYWYRQSLGQGPEFLIYFQGTGAADDSGLPNDRFFAVRPEGSVSTLKIQRTERGDSAVYLCASSLTSGRRNEQFFGPGTRLTVL.